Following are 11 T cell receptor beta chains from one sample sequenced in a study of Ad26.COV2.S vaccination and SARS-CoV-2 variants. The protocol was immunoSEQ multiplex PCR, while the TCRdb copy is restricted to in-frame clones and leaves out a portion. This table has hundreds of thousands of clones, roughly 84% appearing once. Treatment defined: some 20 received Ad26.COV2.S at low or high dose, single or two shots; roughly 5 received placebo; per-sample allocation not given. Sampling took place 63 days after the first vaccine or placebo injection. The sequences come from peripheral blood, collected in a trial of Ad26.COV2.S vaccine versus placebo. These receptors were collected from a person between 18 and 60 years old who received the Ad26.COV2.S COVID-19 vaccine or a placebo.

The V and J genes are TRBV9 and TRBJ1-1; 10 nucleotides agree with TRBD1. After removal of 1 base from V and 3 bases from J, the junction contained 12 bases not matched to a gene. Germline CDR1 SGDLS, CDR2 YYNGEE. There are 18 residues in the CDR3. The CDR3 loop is CASSVSSGTGAFDTEAFF. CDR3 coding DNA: TGTGCCAGCAGCGTAAGTTCCGGGACAGGGGCGTTCGACACTGAAGCTTTCTTT.

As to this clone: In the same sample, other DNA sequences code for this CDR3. CDR3 sequence (DNA): TGTGCCTGGGACAGCTCCTATAATTCACCCCTCCACTTT. Protein sequence: CAWDSSYNSPLHF. This chain connects TRBV30 to TRBJ1-6; possibly TRBD1 for D (5 bases). CDR3 length equals 13 residues. V dropped 5 bases and J dropped 0 bases, with 5 bases sitting between them. From germline, CDR1 is GTSNPN and CDR2 SVGIG (reference sequence).

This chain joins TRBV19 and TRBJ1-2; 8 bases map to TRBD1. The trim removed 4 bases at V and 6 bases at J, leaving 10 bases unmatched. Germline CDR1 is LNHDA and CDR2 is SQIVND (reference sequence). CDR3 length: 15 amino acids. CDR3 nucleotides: TGTGCCAGTAGTACCACCCGGACAGGGTTGAATGGCTACACCTTC. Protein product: CASSTTRTGLNGYTF.

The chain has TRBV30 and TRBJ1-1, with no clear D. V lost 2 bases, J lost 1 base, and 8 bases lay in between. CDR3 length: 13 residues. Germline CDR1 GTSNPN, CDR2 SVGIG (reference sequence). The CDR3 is CAWSLGRNTEAFF. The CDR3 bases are TGTGCCTGGAGTTTAGGGCGGAACACTGAAGCTTTCTTT.

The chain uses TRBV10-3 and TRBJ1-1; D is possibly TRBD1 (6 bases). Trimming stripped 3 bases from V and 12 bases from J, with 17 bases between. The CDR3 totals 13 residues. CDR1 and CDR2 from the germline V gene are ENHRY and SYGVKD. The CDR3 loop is CAISERLGAMTFF. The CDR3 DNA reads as TGTGCCATCAGTGAACGGCTGGGGGCCATGACTTTCTTT.

CDR3 region: CASSLGTGEGYTF. CDR3 sequence (DNA): TGTGCCAGCAGTTTAGGGACAGGGGAGGGCTACACCTTC. The chain has TRBV12-3 or TRBV12-4 and TRBJ1-2; 9 bases fit TRBD1. The V gene end was trimmed by 1 base and the J gene end by 8 bases; junction bases not matched to a gene: 2. This CDR3 has 13 residues.

The CDR3, as DNA: TGTGCCAGCAGCTTAGGTCCAGCGGGGATCTCCTACGAGCAGTACTTC. It is translated as CASSLGPAGISYEQYF. The gene calls are TRBV7-2 and TRBJ2-7, with TRBD2 matching 7 bases. V dropped 1 base and J dropped 0; count of bases not matched to a gene: 6. The CDR3 runs 16 residues. Germline V gives CDR1 SGHTA, CDR2 FQGNSA.

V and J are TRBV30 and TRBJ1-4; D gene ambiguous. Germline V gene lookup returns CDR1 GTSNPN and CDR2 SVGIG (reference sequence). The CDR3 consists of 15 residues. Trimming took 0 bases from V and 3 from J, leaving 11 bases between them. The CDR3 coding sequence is TGTGCCTGGAGTGTTAGGCTTTACCCTAATGAAAAACTGTTTTTT. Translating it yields CAWSVRLYPNEKLFF.

The CDR3 sequence: CASSAIDVRNQPQHF. The CDR3 coding sequence is TGTGCCAGCAGCGCCATCGACGTCCGTAATCAGCCCCAGCATTTT. The gene calls are TRBV6-2 or TRBV6-3 and TRBJ1-5; D unclear. The length of the CDR3 is 15 residues. Trimming removed 6 bases from V and 4 bases from J, with 16 bases in between. CDR1 and CDR2 from the germline V gene are MNHEY and SVGEGT.

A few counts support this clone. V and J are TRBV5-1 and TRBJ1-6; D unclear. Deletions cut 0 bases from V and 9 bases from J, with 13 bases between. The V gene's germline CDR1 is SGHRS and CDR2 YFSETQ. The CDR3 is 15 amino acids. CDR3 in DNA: TGCGCCAGCAGCTTGGGGTCCAGGTCGTCTTCACCCCTCCACTTT. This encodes CASSLGSRSSSPLHF.

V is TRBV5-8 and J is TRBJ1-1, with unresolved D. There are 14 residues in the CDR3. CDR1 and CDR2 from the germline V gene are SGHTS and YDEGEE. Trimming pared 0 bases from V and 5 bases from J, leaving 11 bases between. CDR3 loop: CASSLGSRKTEAFF. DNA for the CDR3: TGTGCCAGCAGCTTGGGCTCGCGGAAGACTGAAGCTTTCTTT.